Presented here are 13 T cell receptor beta chains from one specimen sequenced in a study of blood T cell repertoires in COVID-19. Measured with immunoSEQ multiplex PCR; TCRdb has only the in-frame clones, and not every one. Here the sample spans under 300,000 clones, roughly 88% being singletons. Input material: PBMCs or T cells enriched from blood (not recorded which). Every receptor here comes from a woman between 45 and 60 years old who had recovered from COVID-19.

The chain joins TRBV15 to TRBJ2-1, with 9 bases identical to TRBD1. Germline V gives CDR1 LNHNV, CDR2 YYDKDF (reference sequence). The CDR3 covers 15 residues. Trimming removed 3 bases from V and 7 bases from J; junction bases left unmatched: 7. The CDR3 spells CATSREGTGRNEQFF. CDR3 DNA sequence: TGTGCCACCAGCAGGGAAGGGACAGGGCGAAATGAGCAGTTCTTC.

This clone came up a few times. This chain links TRBV5-1 with TRBJ1-2, with D maybe TRBD1 (6 bases). The germline V and J ends were trimmed by 0 bases and 8 bases, with 14 bases remaining between them. Per the germline V gene, CDR1 is SGHRS and CDR2 is YFSETQ. CDR3 length: 14 residues. CDR3 in amino acids: CASSLETGSWGYTF. Written as DNA, the CDR3 is TGCGCCAGCAGCTTGGAGACAGGTTCGTGGGGCTACACCTTC.

J is TRBJ2-6 and V is TRBV10-1; 7 bases map to TRBD1. The V gene's germline CDR1 is WNHNN and CDR2 SYGVQD (reference sequence). This CDR3 is built from 18 residues. V lost 6 bases and J lost 0; bases outside the gene matches: 11. The CDR3 DNA reads TGCGCCAGCAGCGATACAGGGGCTCAACACTCTGGGGCCAACGTCCTGACTTTC. Its translation is CASSDTGAQHSGANVLTF.

This clone was observed a few times. J is TRBJ2-7 and V is TRBV28; 7 bases fit TRBD2. The J segment lost 4 bases and the V segment lost 7 bases, leaving 7 bases of the junction unmatched. Looked up from germline, CDR1 is MDHEN and CDR2 is SYDVKM. The CDR3 is made up of 13 amino acids. CDR3 nucleotides: TGTGCCAGCAACGGCGGGAGTAAGTACGAGCAGTACTTC. It specifies CASNGGSKYEQYF.

The rearrangement links TRBV29-1 to TRBJ1-4; D may be TRBD1 (6 bases). Trimming cost V 6 bases and J 8 bases, with 13 bases left between them. CDR3 length: 12 residues. CDR1 is SQVTM and CDR2 is ANQGSEA in the germline V gene. As DNA, the CDR3 is TGCAGCGTAACCGGGACAAGAGAAAAACTGTTTTTT. This encodes CSVTGTREKLFF.

CDR3 sequence: CASSLRGLTSPLHF. In DNA form, the CDR3 reads TGTGCCAGCAGCCTCAGGGGGCTAACGTCACCCCTCCACTTT. The J gene is TRBJ1-6, the V gene TRBV11-2, with 8 bases matching TRBD1. CDR1 and CDR2 (germline): SGHAT, FQNNGV. CDR3 length: 14 residues. V was clipped by 5 bases and J by 10 bases; unmatched bases: 7.

The chain carries TRBV5-1 and TRBJ2-2; D perhaps matches TRBD2 (6 bases). V lost 4 bases and J lost 5, with 15 bases in between. Germline CDR1 SGHRS, CDR2 YFSETQ. The CDR3 runs to 15 residues. CDR3 amino acids: CASSLTGVGTGELFF. Here the CDR3 DNA reads TGCGCCAGCAGCCTGACGGGAGTGGGAACCGGGGAGCTGTTTTTT.

The CDR3 region has the DNA TGTGCCAGCAGCGAAAGCCGGGACAGCTCTGGAAACACCATATATTTT. It codes for CASSESRDSSGNTIYF. The V call is TRBV13, the J call TRBJ1-3; 7 bases are a match to TRBD1. The CDR3 is 16 residues long. V shed 5 bases, J shed 0 bases, and the junction held 7 bases outside the gene matches. Looked up from germline, CDR1 is PRHDT and CDR2 is FYEKMQ (reference sequence).

The rearrangement uses TRBV19 and TRBJ1-6; weak D call: TRBD1 (6 bases). Germline loops: CDR1 LNHDA, CDR2 SQIVND (reference sequence). The V and J ends lost 6 bases and 4 bases respectively, with 16 bases between them. The CDR3 spans 16 residues. CDR3: CASRSGQRIYNSPLHF. In nucleotides, the CDR3 is TGTGCCAGTAGGTCGGGACAACGGATTTATAATTCACCCCTCCACTTT.

The chain carries TRBV2 and TRBJ2-5; D may be TRBD1 (5 bases). The CDR3 runs to 13 residues. CDR1 SNHLY and CDR2 FYNNEI come from the germline V gene. V was pared by 8 bases and J by 1 base, with 11 bases between. The CDR3: CASSTDSQETQYF. The CDR3 DNA reads TGTGCCAGCTCGACAGACTCCCAAGAGACCCAGTACTTC. Drawing the rest from reference TRBV2 and TRBJ2-5, the complete variable domain is EPEVTQTPSHQVTQMGQEVILRCVPISNHLYFYWYRQILGQKVEFLVSFYNNEISEKSEIFDDQFSVERPDGSNFTLKIRSTKLEDSAMYFCASSTDSQETQYFGPGTRLLVL.

This clone appeared many times. This sequence joins TRBV4-1 and TRBJ2-7, with D tentatively TRBD1 (5 bases). From germline, CDR1 is MGHRA and CDR2 YSYEKL. This CDR3 region has 14 residues. Trimming stripped 0 bases from V and 3 bases from J, with 9 bases between. The CDR3 loop is CASSQDGTGYEQYF. The CDR3 nucleotides read TGCGCCAGCAGCCAAGATGGTACAGGCTACGAGCAGTACTTC.

This chain connects TRBV14 to TRBJ1-2, with D perhaps TRBD1 (5 bases). CDR1 SGHDN and CDR2 FVKESK come from the germline V gene. Trimming took 1 base from V and 8 from J, leaving 11 bases between them. The CDR3 runs to 13 residues. CDR3 nucleotide sequence: TGTGCCAGCAGCCAAGGACAGTTCGGCGGCTACACCTTC. It codes for CASSQGQFGGYTF.

The gene calls are TRBV9 and TRBJ1-6, with 8 positions matching TRBD1. CDR1 is SGDLS and CDR2 is YYNGEE in the germline V gene. CDR3 size: 15 residues. With V trimmed by 2 bases and J by 7 bases, 5 bases remained unmatched. The CDR3 DNA reads TGTGCCAGCAGCGTGGGACAGGCCAAGAATTCACCCCTCCACTTT. It yields the protein CASSVGQAKNSPLHF.